Listed below are T cell receptor beta chains from one sample, sequenced in a study of T-cell memory formation after mild COVID-19. TCRdb reanalysed the 5' RACE reads using MiXCR and keeps one entry per CDR3 protein. The sample contains hundreds of thousands of distinct CDR3 sequences, 28% of which appear only once. Sequenced input: PBMCs or a T cell subset sorted from them (not recorded which). The source is an adult woman who had mild COVID-19 (a few samples of this study predate the infection). Cell type and time point are not known. Each CDR3 is given with its conserved first and last residue. Size tells how often a clone was seen (once, few, many) or the class of an expanded clone, and some rows leave it out.

>TRBV9|TRBJ2-5|16|few
CASSVYGTSGQETQYF
>TRBV5-1|TRBJ2-7|14|few
CASSFVGTSYEQYF
>TRBV29-1|TRBJ1-5|13|-
CSVRDNINQPQHF
>TRBV28|TRBJ2-5|11|many
CASATQETQYF
>TRBV5-1|TRBJ2-3|16|-
CASSWSGQGSTDTQYF
>TRBV15|TRBJ2-5|14|few
CATRRTSGEETQYF
>TRBV20-1|TRBJ1-1|14|-
CSASRGSMNTEAFF
>TRBV4-1|TRBJ1-2|16|once
CASSFGEGGANYGYTF
>TRBV10-3|TRBJ2-1|15|-
CAITSPGRNYNEQFF
>TRBV20-1|TRBJ1-1|17|-
CSARGPWTGTWRSEAFF
>TRBV2|TRBJ2-3|10|-
CASGEDTQYF
>TRBV12-3/TRBV12-4|TRBJ1-2|14|once
CASSFHRSNYGYTF
>TRBV24-1|TRBJ2-1|12|many
CASQGPYNEQFF
>TRBV20-1|TRBJ2-7|17|-
CSARDPHGTLSSYEQYF
>TRBV5-5|TRBJ2-7|15|-
CASSLVEESSYEQYF
>TRBV20-1|TRBJ1-1|14|few
CSARPRQGNTEAFF
>TRBV2|TRBJ2-1|12|few
CASSDNYNEQFF
>TRBV15|TRBJ2-7|14|-
CATQWGGSSYEQYF
>TRBV4-2|TRBJ2-7|17|-
CASSQVGGTGDQYEQYF
>TRBV24-1|TRBJ2-3|14|-
CATSGGETTDTQYF
>TRBV5-1|TRBJ2-5|15|-
CASSLGTLRRETQYF
>TRBV20-1|TRBJ2-1|15|-
CSATPGRGLANEQFF
>TRBV27|TRBJ2-1|14|-
CASRRQGALNEQFF
>TRBV3-1|TRBJ2-1|16|few
CASQGGSSGRRTDQFF
>TRBV3-1|TRBJ2-1|14|-
CASSQGGRANEQFF
>TRBV7-2|TRBJ2-2|17|few
CASSLGLADLNTGELFF
>TRBV5-1|TRBJ1-4|15|few
CASSRRDGKNEKLFF
>TRBV6-2/TRBV6-3|TRBJ1-3|13|-
CASRYTSGNTIYF
>TRBV3-1|TRBJ1-1|18|few
CASSRVWTGGKMNTEAFF
>TRBV9|TRBJ2-7|14|-
CASSSGTVSYEQYF
>TRBV4-1|TRBJ2-7|15|-
CASSQGPGLNYEQYF
>TRBV7-8|TRBJ2-7|14|few
CASSFTGGFYEQYF
>TRBV5-5|TRBJ2-7|14|few
CASSLRTGSYEQYF
>TRBV7-9|TRBJ2-5|14|few
CASSLRDSQETQYF
>TRBV24-1|TRBJ2-2|19|-
CATSDLGTSGRTNTGELFF
>TRBV5-6|TRBJ1-1|16|few
CASSPWAGGLNTEAFF
>TRBV11-2|TRBJ2-2|16|few
CASSLDRRLPTGELFF
>TRBV19|TRBJ1-2|13|-
CASRADRNYGYTF
>TRBV5-1|TRBJ2-1|17|many
CASSLASFGTSYDEQFF
>TRBV5-1|TRBJ1-1|14|-
CASSLEGGTTEAFF
>TRBV29-1|TRBJ1-2|14|few
CSVVGTVDNYGYTF
>TRBV19|TRBJ1-3|14|few
CASSTGGSGNTIYF
>TRBV7-3|TRBJ1-1|14|few
CASSLLGTSTEAFF
>TRBV12-3/TRBV12-4|TRBJ2-1|16|-
CASSPSTSGGRDEQFF
>TRBV7-9|TRBJ2-1|20|-
CASTLAKPYPGGRDHNEQFF
>TRBV9|TRBJ2-1|15|few
CASSVVSGRAVEQFF
>TRBV24-1|TRBJ2-1|15|-
CATSDSRTSGNEQFF
>TRBV4-1|TRBJ2-7|15|-
CASSQRTGWLYEQYF
>TRBV5-1|TRBJ2-7|17|few
CASSWGASSGGPGEQYF
>TRBV5-5|TRBJ2-7|15|-
CASSPRALSSYEQYF
>TRBV7-6|TRBJ2-7|16|-
CASSLGSDRTFYEQYF
>TRBV3-1|TRBJ2-3|19|few
CASSQVSPRDWGPTDTQYF
>TRBV19|TRBJ1-5|16|-
CASSGGQGHSNQPQHF